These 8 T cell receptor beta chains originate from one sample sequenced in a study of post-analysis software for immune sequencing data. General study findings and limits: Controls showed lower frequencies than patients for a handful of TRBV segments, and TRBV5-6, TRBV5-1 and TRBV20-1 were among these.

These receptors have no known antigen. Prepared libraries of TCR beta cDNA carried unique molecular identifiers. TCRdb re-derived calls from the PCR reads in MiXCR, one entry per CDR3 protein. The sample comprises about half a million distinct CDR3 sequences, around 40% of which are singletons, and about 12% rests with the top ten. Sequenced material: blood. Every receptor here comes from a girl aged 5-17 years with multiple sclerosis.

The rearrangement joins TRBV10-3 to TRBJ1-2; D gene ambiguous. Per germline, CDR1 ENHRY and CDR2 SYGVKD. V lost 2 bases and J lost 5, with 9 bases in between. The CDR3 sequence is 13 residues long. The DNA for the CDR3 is TGTGCCATCAGTGAGGGGAATCCTTATGGCTACACCTTC. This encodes CAISEGNPYGYTF.

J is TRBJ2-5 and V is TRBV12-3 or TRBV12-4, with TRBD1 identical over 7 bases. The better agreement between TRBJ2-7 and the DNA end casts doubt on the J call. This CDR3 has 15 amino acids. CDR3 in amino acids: CASSRQGDHTYEQYF. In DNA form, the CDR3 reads TGTGCCAGCAGTCGACAGGGAGACCACACCTACGAGCAGTACTTC.

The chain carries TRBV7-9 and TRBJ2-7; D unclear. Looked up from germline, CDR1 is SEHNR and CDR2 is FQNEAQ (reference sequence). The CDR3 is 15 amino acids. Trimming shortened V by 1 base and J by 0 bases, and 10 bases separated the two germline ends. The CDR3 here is CASSLGPGTSYEQYF. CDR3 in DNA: TGTGCCAGCAGCTTAGGCCCGGGCACCTCCTACGAGCAGTACTTC.

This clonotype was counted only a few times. The CDR3 sequence is CSATDPDRFYYEQYF. The CDR3 DNA follows: TGCAGTGCTACCGACCCGGACAGATTTTACTACGAGCAGTACTTC. The chain couples TRBV20-1 to TRBJ2-7; TRBD1 might be the D (6 bases). The CDR3 loop spans 15 amino acids. CDR1 and CDR2 from the germline V gene are DFQATT and SNEGSKA (reference sequence). Deletions cut 4 bases from V and 3 bases from J, with 19 bases between.

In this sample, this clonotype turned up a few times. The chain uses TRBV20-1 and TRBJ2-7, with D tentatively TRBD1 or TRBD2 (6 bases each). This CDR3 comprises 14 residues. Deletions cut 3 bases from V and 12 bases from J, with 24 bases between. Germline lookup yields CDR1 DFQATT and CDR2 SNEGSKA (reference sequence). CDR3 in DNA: TGCAGTGCTAGGGGGGGCGGGAAAAAGGAGAGGGCGTACTTC. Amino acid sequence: CSARGGGKKERAYF.

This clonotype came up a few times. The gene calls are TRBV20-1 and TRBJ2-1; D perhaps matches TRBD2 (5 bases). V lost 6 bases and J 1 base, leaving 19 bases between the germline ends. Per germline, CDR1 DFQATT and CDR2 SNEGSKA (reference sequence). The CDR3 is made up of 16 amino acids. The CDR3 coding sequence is TGCAGTGCGGCTCAAACTAGTTTCGCGTCCTACAATGAGCAGTTCTTC. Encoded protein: CSAAQTSFASYNEQFF.

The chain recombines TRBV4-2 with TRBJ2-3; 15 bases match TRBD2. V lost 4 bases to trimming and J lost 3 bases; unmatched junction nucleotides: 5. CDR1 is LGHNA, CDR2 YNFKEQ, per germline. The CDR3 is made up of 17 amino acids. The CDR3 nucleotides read TGTGCCAGCAGCCGATCGGGACTAGCGGGAGGTACAGATACGCAGTATTTT. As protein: CASSRSGLAGGTDTQYF.

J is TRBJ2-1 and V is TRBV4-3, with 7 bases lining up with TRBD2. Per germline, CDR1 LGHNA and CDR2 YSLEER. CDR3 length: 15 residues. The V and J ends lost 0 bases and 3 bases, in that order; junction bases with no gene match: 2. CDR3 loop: CASSQEGGGYNEQFF. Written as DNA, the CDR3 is TGCGCCAGCAGCCAAGAGGGCGGGGGCTACAATGAGCAGTTCTTC.